This T cell receptor (beta chain) was sequenced in a study of PD-L1 blockade in urothelial cancer. Sample time point: pretreatment peripheral blood. As regards this clone: Its antigen is undetermined.

The CDR3 sequence is 15 residues long. With V trimmed by 4 bases and J by 2 bases, 8 bases remained unmatched. The germline V gene has CDR1 SNHLY and CDR2 FYNNEI. General study findings and limits: Durable-benefit patients had greater expansion of tumor-associated blood clones at 3 weeks.

Method: immunoSEQ multiplex PCR; TCRdb's copy keeps in-frame clones and lacks some. This table holds over 30,000 clones, approximately 80% found once. The specimen was PBMCs, collected around atezolizumab (anti-PD-L1) treatment. The chain combines TRBV2 with TRBJ2-7; 7 bases map to TRBD2. This clonotype was obtained from a man aged 60-69 years with urothelial cancer. CDR3 protein: CASSGPGAGAYEQYF. The CDR3 region has the DNA TGTGCCAGCAGTGGACCTGGGGCGGGAGCCTACGAGCAGTACTTC.